Presented here are 25 T cell receptor beta chains from one specimen sequenced in a study of T cells in Graves' hyperthyroidism and ophthalmopathy. RNA transcripts yielded amplified TCR beta CDR3 regions. First-round RT-PCR of the TCR CDR3 relied on the HTBI primer set. TCRdb ran MiXCR on the multiplex PCR reads and lists one entry per CDR3 protein. The repertoire has hundreds of thousands of distinct CDR3 sequences, 16% of them found once; the top ten carry 18%. Input material: blood. These receptors were taken from a young woman with Graves' hyperthyroidism.

V and J are TRBV14 and TRBJ2-7; unclear D gene. Trimming stripped 0 bases from V and 0 bases from J, with 9 bases between. The CDR3 is 15 amino acids. Germline V lookup: CDR1 SGHDN, CDR2 FVKESK. CDR3 bases: TGTGCCAGCAGCCAAGAAGACCTCTACTCCTACGAGCAGTACTTC. Protein: CASSQEDLYSYEQYF. Using reference TRBV14 and TRBJ2-7 for the parts outside the CDR3, the full variable domain is EAGVTQFPSHSVIEKGQTVTLRCDPISGHDNLYWYRRVMGKEIKFLLHFVKESKQDESGMPNNRFLAERTGGTYSTLKVQPAELEDSGVYFCASSQEDLYSYEQYFGPGTRLTVT.

This clonotype was picked up a small number of times. V gene TRBV28 combines with J gene TRBJ1-4, with D perhaps matching TRBD1 (6 bases). V was clipped by 6 bases and J by 8 bases, with 16 bases between them. The CDR3 runs 14 residues. Germline CDR1 reads MDHEN; CDR2 reads SYDVKM. The CDR3 loop reads CASRSGGGREKLFF. The CDR3 nucleotides are TGTGCCAGCAGATCGGGAGGGGGTCGAGAAAAACTGTTTTTT.

V usage is TRBV5-6 and J usage is TRBJ2-6, with D possibly matching TRBD1 (6 bases). CDR1 is SGHDT, CDR2 YYEEEE, per germline. Deletions cut 5 bases from V and 1 base from J, with 16 bases between. The CDR3 contains 17 residues. CDR3 sequence reads: CASSIRQAASGANVLTF. Here the CDR3 DNA reads TGTGCCAGCAGTATACGACAGGCCGCTTCTGGGGCCAACGTCCTGACTTTC.

This clonotype was seen ten or more times. This rearrangement joins TRBV20-1 to TRBJ1-6; D gene ambiguous. Between the trimmed V and J ends, which lost 5 bases and 0 bases, there was a span of 8 bases. Germline values: CDR1 DFQATT, CDR2 SNEGSKA (reference sequence). The CDR3 consists of 14 residues. The CDR3 DNA reads as TGCAGTGCTTATTTGAGCTCCTATAATTCACCCCTCCACTTT. Protein sequence: CSAYLSSYNSPLHF.

This clonotype appeared many times. The chain employs TRBV20-1 and TRBJ2-3; 11 nucleotides match TRBD1. J was trimmed by 5 bases and V by 5 bases; bases with no gene match: 15. The germline gives CDR1 DFQATT, CDR2 SNEGSKA (reference sequence). This CDR3 spans 17 amino acids. This CDR3 is CSAPPSARTGGIDTQYF. The CDR3, as DNA: TGCAGTGCTCCCCCCTCCGCTCGGACAGGGGGCATAGATACGCAGTATTTT.

This clonotype was seen a handful of times. The chain combines TRBV12-3 or TRBV12-4 with TRBJ2-7; no reliable D call. There are 13 residues in the CDR3. V shed 6 bases and J shed 2 bases, with 11 bases lying between them. The CDR3 DNA reads TGTGCCAGCAGCCAGGACGGACCCTACGAGCAGTACTTC. As protein: CASSQDGPYEQYF.

Ten or more counts support this clonotype. V is TRBV7-6 and J is TRBJ2-1; perhaps TRBD2 as D (6 bases). The germline gives CDR1 SGHVS, CDR2 FNYEAQ. This CDR3 has 16 amino acids. V lost 5 bases to trimming and J lost 8 bases, with 22 bases between them. The chain's CDR3 is CASSPSPGDLRDEQFF. CDR3 nucleotide sequence: TGTGCCAGCAGCCCCTCCCCGGGAGATTTGAGGGATGAGCAGTTCTTC.

There are a few counts of this clonotype. The chain joins TRBV6-1 to TRBJ2-3; 8 nucleotides agree with TRBD2. Germline V gene lookup returns CDR1 MNHNS and CDR2 SASEGT. The CDR3 covers 16 residues. V lost 2 bases to trimming and J lost 2 bases; unmatched junction nucleotides: 6. CDR3 nucleotide sequence: TGTGCCAGCAGTGAACTAGTCGGGGGGGACACAGATACGCAGTATTTT. Translating gives CASSELVGGDTDTQYF.

This clonotype was recorded at least ten times. J is TRBJ2-5 and V is TRBV27, with TRBD1 matching 7 bases. The CDR3 loop spans 14 amino acids. V lost 5 bases to trimming and J lost 4 bases; unmatched junction nucleotides: 7. Germline loops: CDR1 MNHEY, CDR2 SMNVEV (reference sequence). This chain's CDR3 is CASSLHRGGETQYF. CDR3 DNA: TGTGCCAGCAGTCTACACAGGGGCGGAGAGACCCAGTACTTC.

The gene calls are TRBV11-2 and TRBJ2-5; D is unresolved. Germline V gene data show CDR1 as SGHAT and CDR2 as FQNNGV. The CDR3 has 14 amino acids. V was cut by 2 bases and J by 3 bases, with 10 bases left in between. Here the CDR3 DNA reads TGTGCCAGCAGCTTAAGTCCTCGAAAAGAGACCCAGTACTTC. Residues: CASSLSPRKETQYF.

This clonotype was observed a handful of times. V gene TRBV14 combines with J gene TRBJ1-6, with TRBD1 as a possible D gene (6 bases). Between the trimmed V and J ends, which lost 4 bases and 8 bases, there was a span of 9 bases. In germline, CDR1 is SGHDN, CDR2 FVKESK. The CDR3 loop spans 13 amino acids. CDR3 DNA: TGTGCCAGCAGCCGCCGACAGGATTCACCCCTCCACTTT. It codes for CASSRRQDSPLHF.

This clonotype was found many times. This chain joins TRBV7-2 and TRBJ2-3; 13 bases match TRBD2. Germline loops: CDR1 SGHTA, CDR2 FQGNSA. The CDR3 covers 16 residues. The J segment lost 7 bases and the V segment lost 6 bases, leaving 10 bases of the junction unmatched. Here the CDR3 DNA reads TGTGCCAGCAGGTCGCAACTAGCGGGAGGGCCAAATACGCAGTATTTT. This sequence encodes CASRSQLAGGPNTQYF. The complete variable domain, with remaining parts taken from reference TRBV7-2 and TRBJ2-3, reads GAGVSQSPSNKVTEKGKDVELRCDPISGHTALYWYRQSLGQGLEFLIYFQGNSAPDKSGLPSDRFSAERTGGSVSTLTIQRTQQEDSAVYLCASRSQLAGGPNTQYFGPGTRLTVL.

The chain is built from TRBV15 and TRBJ2-3; 8 bases are a match to TRBD2. This CDR3 has 16 residues. J was trimmed by 3 bases and V by 1 base; bases with no gene match: 6. From germline, CDR1 is LNHNV and CDR2 YYDKDF (reference sequence). The CDR3 nucleotides read TGTGCCACCAGCAGAGGTGGTAAGCGGGAGACAGATACGCAGTATTTT. The encoded protein is CATSRGGKRETDTQYF.

The gene calls are TRBV5-6 and TRBJ1-2; D gene ambiguous. There are 14 residues in the CDR3. The germline V gene encodes CDR1 SGHDT and CDR2 YYEEEE. Trimming removed 3 bases from V and 8 bases from J, with 17 bases in between. This CDR3 is CASSYPAAGGGYTF. The CDR3 DNA reads as TGTGCCAGCAGCTATCCGGCCGCGGGCGGGGGCTACACCTTC.

This clonotype turned up a few times. The chain combines TRBV6-1 with TRBJ2-5; TRBD2 is a possible D gene (6 bases). Trimming removed 6 bases at V and 7 bases at J, with 15 bases between. The CDR3 runs to 13 residues. Germline values: CDR1 MNHNS, CDR2 SASEGT. The CDR3, as DNA: TGTGCCAGCAGCACCGGGAGTGTGGGGACCCAGTACTTC. This gives the protein CASSTGSVGTQYF.

The sample holds many counts of this clonotype. The chain uses TRBV11-1 and TRBJ2-2, with 9 bases lining up with TRBD2. V shed 4 bases and J 0 bases; nucleotides not matched to a gene: 9. Germline lookup yields CDR1 SGHAT and CDR2 FQDESV (reference sequence). The CDR3 sequence is 18 residues long. The CDR3 is CASSSLTSGRSNTGELFF. DNA for the CDR3: TGTGCCAGCAGCTCCCTGACTAGCGGACGATCGAACACCGGGGAGCTGTTTTTT.

V usage is TRBV24-1 and J usage is TRBJ1-4; 9 nucleotides agree with TRBD1. Trimming cost V 3 bases and J 8 bases; bases outside gene matches: 9. CDR3 length: 16 residues. In germline, CDR1 is KGHDR, CDR2 SFDVKD. The DNA for the CDR3 is TGTGCCACCAGTGATCACGCATCGGGACAGGGCGAAAAACTGTTTTTT. Protein: CATSDHASGQGEKLFF.

This clonotype was seen many times. The chain combines TRBV28 with TRBJ2-7; TRBD2 matches 7 bases. Trimming took 7 bases from V and 8 from J; bases not matched to a gene: 17. The CDR3 has 15 residues. Germline V gene sequence: CDR1 MDHEN, CDR2 SYDVKM. CDR3 sequence (DNA): TGTGCCAGCATCCCCGGTTTGACCACCAGCGGGAAGCAGTACTTC. It yields the protein CASIPGLTTSGKQYF.

Many counts were recorded for this clonotype. The chain carries TRBV27 and TRBJ2-7; TRBD2 aligns across 13 bases. Germline trimming cut 6 bases from V and 0 bases from J; bases unmatched to any gene: 11. CDR1 is MNHEY and CDR2 is SMNVEV in the germline V gene (reference sequence). The CDR3 extends over 18 amino acids. The CDR3 bases are TGTGCCAGCAGATCTTCGGGACTAGCGGGATCTACCTCCTACGAGCAGTACTTC. Encoded protein: CASRSSGLAGSTSYEQYF.

The sample holds a few counts of this clonotype. The chain links TRBV3-1 to TRBJ1-2; no firm D call. The CDR3 has 14 amino acids. V was trimmed by 3 bases and J by 8 bases, leaving 16 bases between them. The germline gives CDR1 LGHDT, CDR2 YNNKEL (reference sequence). The CDR3 here is CASSQQVTSEGYTF. The CDR3 DNA follows: TGTGCCAGCAGCCAGCAAGTCACAAGCGAGGGCTACACCTTC.

In its sample, this clonotype was seen many times. This chain uses TRBV29-1 with TRBJ1-1; perhaps TRBD1 as D (6 bases). The V gene's germline CDR1 is SQVTM and CDR2 ANQGSEA. V was cut by 4 bases and J by 7 bases, with 13 bases left in between. The CDR3 contains 12 residues. The CDR3 spells CSVGGRGYEAFF. The DNA for the CDR3 is TGCAGCGTTGGGGGGCGCGGGTATGAAGCTTTCTTT.

A remark on this clonotype: A much larger clone is a single base away; this may be a read error. The CDR3 sequence is CASSRQGAEAFF. CDR3 bases: TGTGCCAGCAGTCGACAGGGGGCTGAAGCTTTCTTT. This chain connects TRBV3-1 to TRBJ1-1, with TRBD1 identical over 9 bases. The CDR3 totals 12 residues. CDR1 is LGHDT, CDR2 YNNKEL, per germline (reference sequence). The ends lost 6 bases at V and 6 bases at J; junction bases unmatched: 2.

This chain links TRBV7-9 with TRBJ2-1, with 10 positions matching TRBD1. V was pared by 4 bases and J by 5 bases, with 8 bases of the junction left unmatched. Germline V gene data show CDR1 as SEHNR and CDR2 as FQNEAQ (reference sequence). CDR3 length: 16 residues. The DNA of the CDR3 is TGTGCCAGCAGCTCTAGAGCCGGGACAGGGGACAATGAGCAGTTCTTC. Residues: CASSSRAGTGDNEQFF.

This clonotype was counted once. CDR3 sequence: CASSLTGKNIQYF. The CDR3 DNA is TGTGCCAGCAGTTTGACAGGGAAAAACATTCAGTACTTC. The chain links TRBV28 to TRBJ2-4, with 7 bases that match TRBD1. This CDR3 spans 13 amino acids. Germline loops: CDR1 MDHEN, CDR2 SYDVKM. Germline trimming cut 3 bases from V and 4 bases from J; bases unmatched to any gene: 0.

This clonotype was detected many times. V and J are TRBV12-3 or TRBV12-4 and TRBJ2-1; 9 nucleotides line up with TRBD1. V lost 8 bases, J lost 4 bases, and 9 bases stayed unmatched. The CDR3 consists of 15 residues. The CDR3 region is CASGVWDRAYNEQFF. The CDR3 DNA reads TGTGCCAGCGGGGTGTGGGACAGGGCATACAATGAGCAGTTCTTC.